This is a list of T cell receptor beta chains from one sample in a study of human thymus T cells. Sequenced by immunoSEQ multiplex PCR; TCRdb stores in-frame clones only, minus some. Here the sample spans about 78,000 clones, about 96% being singletons. The sample consisted of thymus tissue. The receptors shown here come from a boy younger than two with a congenital heart defect but otherwise immunologically healthy. The CDR3 runs from the conserved cysteine through the conserved F or W. D genes are given only for firm matches. The size field is filled for only some rows; it gives once, few, many or a size class.

TRBD1,NA,TRBV15,TRBJ2-7,CATSRSGTDFYEQYF,TGTGCCACCAGCAGGTCCGGGACAGACTTCTACGAGCAGTACTTC
NA,NA,TRBV19,TRBJ2-5,CASRQGPQETQYF,TGTGCCAGTAGGCAGGGCCCCCAAGAGACCCAGTACTTC
NA,once,TRBV14,TRBJ2-3,CASSHTRYGDTQYF,TGTGCCAGCAGCCATACTAGGTATGGAGATACGCAGTATTTT
NA,NA,TRBV28,TRBJ1-5,CASSRSGHMSNQPQHF,TGTGCCAGCAGCCGGAGCGGGCATATGAGCAATCAGCCCCAGCATTTT
NA,NA,TRBV27,TRBJ2-3,CASSLSLLGQDTQYF,TGTGCCAGCAGTTTATCATTGTTGGGTCAGGATACGCAGTATTTT
TRBD1,once,TRBV28,TRBJ1-2,CASSLCVTGEVRCYGYTF,TGTGCCAGCAGTTTATGCGTGACAGGGGAAGTTAGGTGCTATGGCTACACCTTC
NA,once,TRBV27,TRBJ1-1,CASSFRQATEAFF,TGTGCCAGCAGTTTCAGGCAGGCGACTGAAGCTTTCTTT
TRBD2,NA,TRBV2,TRBJ2-1,CASSEGGRNYNEQFF,TGTGCCAGCAGTGAAGGCGGGAGGAACTACAATGAGCAGTTCTTC
TRBD1,NA,TRBV6-5,TRBJ1-2,CASSRVGQGDYGYTF,TGTGCCAGCAGCCGGGTTGGACAGGGGGACTATGGCTACACCTTC
NA,NA,TRBV5-6,TRBJ1-5,CASSLSSPDCSRAQHF,TGTGCCAGCAGCTTGAGCAGCCCTGATTGTTCCCGGGCCCAGCATTTT
NA,NA,TRBV7-9,TRBJ2-3,CASSSRADTQYF,TGTGCCAGCAGCTCCCGGGCAGATACGCAGTATTTT
NA,NA,TRBV7-6,TRBJ2-5,CASSPSYREKEVKETQYF,TGTGCCAGCAGCCCTAGCTACAGGGAAAAGGAGGTAAAAGAGACCCAGTACTTC
NA,NA,TRBV27,TRBJ1-5,CASSLSVGGNQPQHF,TGTGCCAGCAGTTTATCGGTGGGGGGCAATCAGCCCCAGCATTTT
TRBD2,NA,TRBV9,TRBJ2-7,CASSVDLAGSEQYF,TGTGCCAGCAGCGTAGATCTAGCGGGGTCCGAGCAGTACTTC
NA,NA,TRBV12-5,TRBJ2-7,CASGPGGGLNPYEQYF,TGTGCTAGTGGCCCCGGCGGAGGTTTAAATCCCTACGAGCAGTACTTC
TRBD1,NA,TRBV25-1,TRBJ2-7,CASSEGTQTGAGVYEQYF,TGTGCCAGCAGTGAAGGCACCCAGACAGGGGCTGGGGTCTACGAGCAGTACTTC
NA,NA,TRBV19,TRBJ1-5,CASRGRNQGQPQHF,TGTGCCAGTAGAGGGCGGAACCAGGGTCAGCCCCAGCATTTT
NA,NA,TRBV7-2,TRBJ1-5,CASSASSNQPQHF,TGTGCCAGCAGCGCCAGTAGCAATCAGCCCCAGCATTTT
TRBD2,NA,TRBV6-1,TRBJ2-2,CASTRTGGTGELFF,TGTGCCAGCACCCGAACGGGAGGGACCGGGGAGCTGTTTTTT
NA,NA,TRBV5-5,TRBJ2-5,CASSFEQETQYF,TGTGCCAGCAGCTTCGAACAAGAGACCCAGTACTTC
NA,NA,TRBV12-5,TRBJ1-2,CASGLTVALFYGYTF,TGTGCTAGTGGTTTGACAGTCGCCCTCTTCTATGGCTACACCTTC
TRBD2,NA,TRBV25-1,TRBJ2-3,CASIGTEREGGDTQYF,TGCGCCAGCATCGGGACAGAGCGGGAGGGAGGAGATACGCAGTATTTT
NA,NA,TRBV19,TRBJ1-1,CASSTGQTNTEAFF,TGTGCCAGTAGTACCGGACAGACTAACACTGAAGCTTTCTTT
TRBD1,NA,TRBV4-1,TRBJ1-2,CASSQAGQPNYGYTF,TGCGCCAGCAGCCAAGCGGGACAGCCCAACTATGGCTACACCTTC
NA,NA,TRBV6-4,TRBJ2-3,CASSDSSSLTDTQYF,TGTGCCAGCAGTGATAGCAGCAGCCTCACAGATACGCAGTATTTT
NA,NA,TRBV4-2,TRBJ2-1,CASSPSSAYYNEQFF,TGTGCCAGCAGCCCGTCTAGCGCTTACTACAATGAGCAGTTCTTC
NA,NA,TRBV6-4,TRBJ2-5,CASADLRQETQYF,TGTGCCAGCGCTGATCTTAGACAAGAGACCCAGTACTTC
NA,NA,TRBV10-3,TRBJ1-5,CAISDSSLLTGTKRNSNQPQHF,TGTGCCATCAGTGATAGCTCCCTCCTTACCGGGACGAAAAGAAATAGCAATCAGCCCCAGCATTTT
TRBD1,NA,TRBV18,TRBJ2-7,CASSPMGSWQGAGEQYF,TGTGCCAGCTCACCGATGGGTTCTTGGCAGGGGGCGGGAGAGCAGTACTTC
NA,NA,TRBV30,TRBJ2-3,CAWSVTPDPLTDTQYF,TGTGCCTGGAGTGTAACCCCGGATCCTTTAACAGATACGCAGTATTTT
TRBD1,NA,TRBV5-1,TRBJ2-7,CASSGDRATYEQYF,TGCGCCAGCAGCGGGGACAGGGCTACCTACGAGCAGTACTTC
TRBD2,NA,TRBV19,TRBJ2-2,CASARRGAPGELFF,TGTGCCAGTGCGCGGCGGGGGGCCCCCGGGGAGCTGTTTTTT
TRBD2,NA,TRBV11-3,TRBJ2-5,CASSLEGTRGEETQYF,TGTGCCAGCAGCTTAGAAGGGACTAGAGGAGAAGAGACCCAGTACTTC
TRBD2,NA,TRBV30,TRBJ2-1,CAWREVRLAGGGAQFF,TGTGCCTGGAGGGAGGTTCGACTAGCGGGGGGCGGTGCGCAGTTCTTC
NA,NA,TRBV19,TRBJ2-5,CASSHRATEETQYF,TGTGCCAGTAGTCACAGGGCAACGGAAGAGACCCAGTACTTC
NA,NA,TRBV5-6,TRBJ2-1,CASSLCAEGMDEQFF,TGTGCCAGCAGCTTGTGTGCGGAGGGAATGGATGAGCAGTTCTTC
TRBD2,NA,TRBV7-8,TRBJ2-1,CASSLGVAGTYNEQFF,TGTGCCAGCAGCTTAGGGGTAGCGGGGACCTACAATGAGCAGTTCTTC
NA,once,TRBV5-4,TRBJ1-6,CASSLEDINSPLHF,TGTGCCAGCAGCTTGGAAGACATTAATTCACCCCTCCACTTT